What follows is one T cell receptor (beta chain) and its context. This specimen belongs to a study of blood T cells in healthy people across ages. The germline gives CDR1 MNHNS, CDR2 SASEGT. CDR3 length: 14 amino acids. Together with a sample-barcoded 5' primer, a J-beta primer mix was included in a second PCR lasting about 7 to 11 cycles. TCRdb passed the 5' RACE reads through MiXCR, listing each CDR3 protein once. The table includes hundreds of thousands of distinct CDR3 sequences, under 30% detected once. The sequencing sample was made of blood. This clonotype originated in an elderly woman in good health. The V gene is TRBV6-1, the J gene TRBJ2-4; a weak D match, TRBD2 (5 bases). The J call may be wrong; the DNA end is better matched by TRBJ2-7. DNA of the CDR3: TGTGCCAGCACCGAGGGCTGGGCCACCTACGAGCAGTACTTC. Its translation: CASTEGWATYEQYF.